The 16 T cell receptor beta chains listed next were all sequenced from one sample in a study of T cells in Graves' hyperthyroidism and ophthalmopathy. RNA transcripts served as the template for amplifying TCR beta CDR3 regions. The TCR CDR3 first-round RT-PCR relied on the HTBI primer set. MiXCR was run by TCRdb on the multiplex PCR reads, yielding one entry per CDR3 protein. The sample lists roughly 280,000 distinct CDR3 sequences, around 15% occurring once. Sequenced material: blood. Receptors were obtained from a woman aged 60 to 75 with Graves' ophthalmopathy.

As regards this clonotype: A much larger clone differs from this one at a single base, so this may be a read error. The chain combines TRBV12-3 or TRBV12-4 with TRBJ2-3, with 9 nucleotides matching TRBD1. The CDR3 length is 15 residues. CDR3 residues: CAGSWTGASTDTQYF. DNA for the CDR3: TGTGCCGGCAGTTGGACAGGGGCATCCACAGATACGCAGTATTTT.

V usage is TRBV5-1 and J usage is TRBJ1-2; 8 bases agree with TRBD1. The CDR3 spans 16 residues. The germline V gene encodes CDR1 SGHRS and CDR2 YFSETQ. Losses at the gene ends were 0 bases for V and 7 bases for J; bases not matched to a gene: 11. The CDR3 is CASSLGVGQGAGGYTF. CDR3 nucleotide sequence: TGCGCCAGCAGCTTGGGTGTCGGCCAGGGGGCAGGTGGCTACACCTTC.

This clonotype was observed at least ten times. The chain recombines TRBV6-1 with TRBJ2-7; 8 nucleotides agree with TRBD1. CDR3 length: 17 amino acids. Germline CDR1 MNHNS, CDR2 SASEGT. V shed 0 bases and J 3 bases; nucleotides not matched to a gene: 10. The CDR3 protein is CASSEAATWTGNYEQYF. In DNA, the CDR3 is TGTGCCAGCAGTGAAGCCGCTACCTGGACAGGGAACTACGAGCAGTACTTC.

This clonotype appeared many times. The CDR3, as DNA: TGTGCCAGCAGCCCGGGACTAGCGGTCTACAATGAGCAGTTCTTC. Protein product: CASSPGLAVYNEQFF. J is TRBJ2-1 and V is TRBV3-1; 11 bases are a match to TRBD2. CDR3 length: 15 amino acids. CDR1 and CDR2 (germline): LGHDT, YNNKEL (reference sequence). V dropped 4 bases and J dropped 3; count of bases not matched to a gene: 2.

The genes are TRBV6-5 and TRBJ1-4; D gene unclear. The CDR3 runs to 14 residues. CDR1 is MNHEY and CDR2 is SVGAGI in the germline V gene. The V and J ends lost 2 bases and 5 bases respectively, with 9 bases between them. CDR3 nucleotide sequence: TGTGCCAGCAGTTACGGCGGGCGGAATGAAAAACTGTTTTTT. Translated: CASSYGGRNEKLFF.

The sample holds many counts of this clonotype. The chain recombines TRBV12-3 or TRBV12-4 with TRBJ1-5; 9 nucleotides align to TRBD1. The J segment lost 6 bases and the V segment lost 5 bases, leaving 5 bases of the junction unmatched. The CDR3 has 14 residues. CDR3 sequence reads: CASSPTGGFQPQHF. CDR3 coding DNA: TGTGCCAGCAGTCCCACAGGGGGCTTTCAGCCCCAGCATTTT.

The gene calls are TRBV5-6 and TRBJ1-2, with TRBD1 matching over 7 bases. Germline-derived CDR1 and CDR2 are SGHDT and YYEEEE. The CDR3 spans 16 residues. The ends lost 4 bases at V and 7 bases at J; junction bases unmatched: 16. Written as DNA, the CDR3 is TGTGCCAGCAGCCGGGGGAGACAGGGTGCACTGGTTGGCTACACCTTC. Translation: CASSRGRQGALVGYTF.

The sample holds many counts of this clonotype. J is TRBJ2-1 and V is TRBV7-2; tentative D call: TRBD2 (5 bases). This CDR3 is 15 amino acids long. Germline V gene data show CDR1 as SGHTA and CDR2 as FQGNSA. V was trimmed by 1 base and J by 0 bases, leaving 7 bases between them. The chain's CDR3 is CASSLGSASYNEQFF. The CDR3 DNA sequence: TGTGCCAGCAGCTTAGGTAGCGCCTCCTACAATGAGCAGTTCTTC.

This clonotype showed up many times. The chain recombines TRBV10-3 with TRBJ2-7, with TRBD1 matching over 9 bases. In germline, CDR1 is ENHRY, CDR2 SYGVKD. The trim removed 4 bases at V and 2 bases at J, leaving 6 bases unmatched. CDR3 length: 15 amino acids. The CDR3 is CAISGPGTGTYEQYF. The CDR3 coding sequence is TGTGCCATCAGTGGTCCCGGGACAGGGACCTACGAGCAGTACTTC.

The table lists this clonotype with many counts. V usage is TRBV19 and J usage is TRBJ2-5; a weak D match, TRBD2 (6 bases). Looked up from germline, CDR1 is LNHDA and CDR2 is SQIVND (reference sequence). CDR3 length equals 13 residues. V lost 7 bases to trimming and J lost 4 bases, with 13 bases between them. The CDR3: CASTTGGRETQYF. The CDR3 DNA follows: TGTGCCAGTACCACCGGGGGACGAGAGACCCAGTACTTC.

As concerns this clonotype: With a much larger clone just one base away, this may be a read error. CDR3 sequence: CATSDLSGDEQFF. The CDR3 coding sequence is TGTGCCACCAGTGATTTGAGCGGGGATGAGCAGTTCTTC. This sequence joins TRBV24-1 and TRBJ2-1; 7 positions agree with TRBD2. This CDR3 contains 13 residues. V lost 0 bases, J lost 8 bases, and 0 bases stayed unmatched. Germline loops: CDR1 KGHDR, CDR2 SFDVKD.

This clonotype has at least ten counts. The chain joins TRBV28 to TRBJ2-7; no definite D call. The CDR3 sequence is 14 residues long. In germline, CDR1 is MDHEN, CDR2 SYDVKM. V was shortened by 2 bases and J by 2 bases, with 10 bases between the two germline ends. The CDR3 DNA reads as TGTGCCAGCAGTTTAGAGGAGAAGACCTACGAGCAGTACTTC. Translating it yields CASSLEEKTYEQYF.

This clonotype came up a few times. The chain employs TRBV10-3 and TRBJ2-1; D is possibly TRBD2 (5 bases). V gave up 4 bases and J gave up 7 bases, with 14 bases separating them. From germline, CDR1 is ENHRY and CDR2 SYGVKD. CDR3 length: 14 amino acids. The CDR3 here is CAISGERGGNEQFF. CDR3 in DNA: TGTGCCATCAGTGGGGAGCGTGGTGGGAATGAGCAGTTCTTC.

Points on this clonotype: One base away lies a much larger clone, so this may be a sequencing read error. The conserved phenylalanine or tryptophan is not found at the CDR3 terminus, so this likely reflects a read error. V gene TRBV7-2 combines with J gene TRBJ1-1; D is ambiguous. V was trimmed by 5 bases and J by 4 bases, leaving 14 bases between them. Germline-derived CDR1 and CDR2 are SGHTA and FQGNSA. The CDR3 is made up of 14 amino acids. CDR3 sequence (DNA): TGTGCCAGCAGCCTATTATATGTGTCCACTGAAGCTTTCTCT. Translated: CASSLLYVSTEAFS.

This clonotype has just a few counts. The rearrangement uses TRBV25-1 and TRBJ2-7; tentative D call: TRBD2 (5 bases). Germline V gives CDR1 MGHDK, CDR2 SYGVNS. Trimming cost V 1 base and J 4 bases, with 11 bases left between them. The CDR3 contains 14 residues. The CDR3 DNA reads TGTGCCAGCAGTGAATTATCCGGGGAGTACGAGCAGTACTTC. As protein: CASSELSGEYEQYF.

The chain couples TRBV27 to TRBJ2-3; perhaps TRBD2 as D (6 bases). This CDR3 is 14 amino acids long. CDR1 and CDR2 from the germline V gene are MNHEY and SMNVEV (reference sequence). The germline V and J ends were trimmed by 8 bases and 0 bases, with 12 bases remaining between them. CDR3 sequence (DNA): TGTGCCAGCGGAACCGGGACTAGCACAGATACGCAGTATTTT. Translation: CASGTGTSTDTQYF.